This T cell receptor (beta chain) was recovered during a study of long-term antiretroviral therapy in people with HIV. Germline CDR1 is SGHTA and CDR2 is FQGNSA. Trimming cost V 3 bases and J 2 bases; bases outside gene matches: 6. This CDR3 is built from 15 residues. Study observations and caveats: Regardless of time point, clones expanded before ART dominated the repertoire.

It was version v3.0 of the immunoSEQ assay that was run at survey level. Libraries were prepared by immunoSEQ multiplex PCR; TCRdb keeps only in-frame clonotypes and omits some of them. The table has tens of thousands of clones, about 90% seen once. In the case of this clone: The antigen is unknown.

Every specimen provided roughly 0.9-10 million cryopreserved PBMC before DNA extraction took place. This receptor was taken from a man aged 50-60 years with HIV. The chain couples TRBV7-2 to TRBJ1-1; 7 nucleotides match TRBD1. This specimen consisted of unsorted PBMCs, obtained 2 years after starting antiretroviral therapy. The CDR3 DNA reads as TGTGCCAGCAGCTTTGACAGGGCTCTAAACACTGAAGCTTTCTTT. Translated, it gives CASSFDRALNTEAFF.